This T cell receptor (beta chain) is drawn from a study of cytomegalovirus exposure and HLA in healthy donors. In this sample, this clone turned up once. The antigen remains unidentified. The junction had 6 bases not matched to a gene; V was cut back by 5 bases and J by 5 bases. This CDR3 is built from 13 residues. In germline, CDR1 is LNHDA, CDR2 SQIVND (reference sequence). Donors were ostensibly healthy at sampling, although undocumented immune exposures were probable. Notes on the study in general: Three chains linked to CMV were shown in vitro to be specific for CMV antigens. HLA alleles were associated with 15,000 to 20,000 TCR beta sequences in a later analysis at 0.05 false discovery rate. Several of the most significant clusters were apparently associated with common viral pathogens in a later analysis.

PCR involved 60 Vbeta and 13 Jbeta primers. Assay used: immunoSEQ multiplex PCR; TCRdb lists only in-frame clones, some missing. The profile shows under 200,000 clones, roughly 70% of them singletons. Sequenced sample: PBMCs. The TCR originated in a woman aged 40-49 years in good health and CMV-seropositive. This chain connects TRBV19 to TRBJ2-7; the match to TRBD1 covers 7 bases. CDR3 bases: TGTGCCAGTAGTCACAGGGGACCCCACGAGCAGTACTTC. Amino acid sequence: CASSHRGPHEQYF.